This T cell receptor (beta chain) is drawn from a study of blood T cells in healthy people across ages. PCR was performed a second time for roughly 7 to 12 cycles using a sample-barcoded 5' primer and a J-beta primer mix. TCRdb used MiXCR to reprocess the 5' RACE reads, holding one entry per CDR3 protein. The table records fewer than 2,000,000 distinct CDR3 sequences, about 35% of them present only once. This clonotype was observed a handful of times. Per sample, extraction of total RNA gave at least 5.5 micrograms in every case. Germline V CDR1 and CDR2: LNHDA, SQIVND (reference sequence). Trimming took off 4 bases at V and 2 bases at J, with 8 bases between the two ends. The CDR3 runs 13 residues.

The genes are TRBV19 and TRBJ1-2; D is perhaps TRBD1 (6 bases). Specimen: blood. This TCR was sampled from a woman in her 30s in good health. CDR3 bases: TGTGCCAGTAGTAGGGACAAAAACTATGGCTACACCTTC. Translation: CASSRDKNYGYTF.